One sample yielded the 15 T cell receptor beta chains listed below, sequenced in a study of molecular identifiers for immune sequencing clone quantification. Each CDR3 protein gets one entry after TCRdb re-called the PCR reads with MiXCR. The table lists 300,000 to 400,000 distinct CDR3 sequences, roughly a fifth of them singletons, with about 0.79% in the top ten. Sequenced: naive CD8+ T cells from blood, with Jurkat cell RNA spiked in. Subset meaning: FACS-sorted CD8+CD4-CCR7+CD45RA+ naive T cells. The receptors come from a human donor in good health. Some libraries in this study had Jurkat cell RNA spiked in.

The rearrangement links TRBV6-1 to TRBJ1-2, with TRBD1 as a possible D gene (6 bases). The V end was cut by 5 bases, the J end by 3 bases, with 13 bases between. The CDR3 loop spans 14 amino acids. The germline V gene encodes CDR1 MNHNS and CDR2 SASEGT. The CDR3 DNA reads as TGTGCCAGCAGTTTTCCAGGGGTCGACTATGGCTACACCTTC. It is translated as CASSFPGVDYGYTF.

This clonotype was picked up a small number of times. V gene TRBV20-1 combines with J gene TRBJ2-3; 11 nucleotides align to TRBD2. Germline-derived CDR1 and CDR2 are DFQATT and SNEGSKA (reference sequence). With 6 bases clipped from V and 0 bases from J, the junction kept 11 bases outside the gene matches. CDR3 length equals 17 residues. CDR3 in DNA: TGCAGTGCCGCGCCCATGACTAGCGGGGTGAGCACAGATACGCAGTATTTT. Protein sequence: CSAAPMTSGVSTDTQYF.

This clonotype was recorded once. A much larger clone is a single base away; this may be a read error. The V call is TRBV5-5, the J call TRBJ2-3, with 10 bases fitting TRBD1. This CDR3 is built from 16 residues. Germline CDR1 reads SGHKS; CDR2 reads YYEKEE (reference sequence). The CDR3 region is CASSSPGQGSTDTQCF. The CDR3 DNA follows: TGTGCCAGCAGCTCTCCGGGACAGGGGAGCACAGATACGCAGTGTTTT.

This clonotype was seen repeatedly, ten times or more. The chain links TRBV28 to TRBJ2-3, with D perhaps TRBD1 or TRBD2 (6 bases each). Trimming cost V 5 bases and J 4 bases, with 19 bases left between them. This CDR3 has 16 amino acids. In germline, CDR1 is MDHEN, CDR2 SYDVKM. CDR3 region: CASSPPGAGHADTQYF. Here the CDR3 DNA reads TGTGCCAGCAGTCCCCCCGGCGCGGGACATGCAGATACGCAGTATTTT.

Many counts were recorded for this clonotype. This chain connects TRBV15 to TRBJ1-5; D is undetermined. V dropped 0 bases and J dropped 4 bases, with 7 bases sitting between them. This CDR3 has 14 amino acids. Germline lookup yields CDR1 LNHNV and CDR2 YYDKDF (reference sequence). The CDR3 bases are TGTGCCACCAGCAGAGATCGGGGAAATCAGCCCCAGCATTTT. Its protein is CATSRDRGNQPQHF.

This clonotype has a count of ten or more. V gene TRBV24-1 combines with J gene TRBJ2-3; TRBD1 matches 9 bases. V trimming: 9 bases; J trimming: 4 bases; junction bases outside the gene matches: 4. The CDR3 is made up of 13 amino acids. Germline CDR1 reads KGHDR; CDR2 reads SFDVKD. The CDR3 coding sequence is TGTGCCACCGACAGGGGGGATGCAGATACGCAGTATTTT. It codes for CATDRGDADTQYF.

The chain joins TRBV5-1 to TRBJ2-5, with 8 bases identical to TRBD1. J gave up 1 base and V 4 bases, and 12 bases lay outside the gene matches. CDR3 size: 17 residues. Germline loops: CDR1 SGHRS, CDR2 YFSETQ. Written as DNA, the CDR3 is TGCGCCAGCAGCATACCCACCGGGACAGGATTCCAAGAGACCCAGTACTTC. Translating gives CASSIPTGTGFQETQYF.

Remarks on this clonotype: This may arise from a read error, as a much more abundant clone is one base away. The chain carries TRBV27 and TRBJ2-7, with D unclear. CDR3 length equals 13 residues. Trimming pared 2 bases from V and 3 bases from J, leaving 8 bases between. The V gene's germline CDR1 is MNHEY and CDR2 SMNVEV (reference sequence). The chain's CDR3 is CASSLPALYEQYF. The CDR3, as DNA: TGTGCCAGCAGTTTACCGGCACTCTACGAGCAGTACTTC.

As regards this clonotype: A much bigger clone sits one base away, suggesting this may be a read error. This sequence joins TRBV28 and TRBJ2-5; TRBD2 is a possible D gene (5 bases). The CDR3 has 14 residues. Trimming removed 6 bases from V and 2 bases from J, with 13 bases in between. CDR1 is MDHEN, CDR2 SYDVKM, per germline. CDR3 protein: CASSDRLIQETQYF. The CDR3 bases are TGTGCCAGCAGCGATAGACTAATACAAGAGACCCAGTACTTC.

This clonotype was recorded many times. V and J are TRBV6-2 or TRBV6-3 and TRBJ2-5; a possible D gene is TRBD1 (6 bases). V gave up 5 bases and J gave up 1 base, with 11 bases separating them. Germline V gene sequence: CDR1 MNHEY, CDR2 SVGEGT. The CDR3 has 14 residues. The CDR3 spells CASSATGTQETQYF. The CDR3 DNA reads as TGTGCCAGCAGTGCAACAGGGACCCAAGAGACCCAGTACTTC.

Comment on this clonotype: This could be a read error, since a much larger clone is one nucleotide away. The gene calls are TRBV4-1 and TRBJ2-1; no reliable D call. Germline assignment: CDR1 MGHRA and CDR2 YSYEKL. This CDR3 has 14 residues. The CDR3 spells CASSPVNSYNEQSF. CDR3 in DNA: TGCGCCAGCAGCCCGGTGAACTCCTACAATGAGCAGTCCTTC.

This clonotype was seen repeatedly, ten times or more. The V and J genes are TRBV5-6 and TRBJ2-7; 7 bases line up with TRBD1. J was trimmed by 4 bases and V by 4 bases; bases with no gene match: 8. The CDR3 sequence is 14 residues long. CDR1 and CDR2 (germline): SGHDT, YYEEEE. The DNA for the CDR3 is TGTGCCAGCAGCCCGACAGGGAGTCAATACGAGCAGTACTTC. Translated: CASSPTGSQYEQYF. The full variable domain, in which reference TRBV5-6 and TRBJ2-7 provide the parts outside the CDR3, is DAGVTQSPTHLIKTRGQQVTLRCSPKSGHDTVSWYQQALGQGPQFIFQYYEEEERQRGNFPDRFSGHQFPNYSSELNVNALLLGDSALYLCASSPTGSQYEQYFGPGTRLTVT.

J is TRBJ2-7 and V is TRBV4-3, with D unresolved. CDR3 length: 16 residues. V was cut by 1 base and J by 5 bases, with 18 bases left in between. Germline V CDR1 and CDR2: LGHNA, YSLEER. DNA of the CDR3: TGCGCCAGCAGCCAAGCGACCAGAGGCGAGGTCAACGAGCAGTACTTC. This codes for CASSQATRGEVNEQYF.

Notes on this clonotype: An end of the junction does not agree with germline; a read error may underlie this. CDR3 nucleotides: TGTGCCTGGAGTGTACCTCGATTGTTCAATGAAAGACTGTTTTTT. As protein: CAWSVPRLFNERLFF. The V gene is TRBV30, the J gene TRBJ1-4; no clear D gene. CDR1 GTSNPN and CDR2 SVGIG come from the germline V gene (reference sequence). The CDR3 contains 15 residues.

This clonotype was recorded at least ten times. The CDR3 is CASSLGSRYNEQFF. As DNA, the CDR3 is TGTGCCAGCAGCTTAGGCTCCCGGTACAATGAGCAGTTCTTC. The rearrangement uses TRBV11-3 and TRBJ2-1; D is unclear. Per germline, CDR1 SGHNT and CDR2 YENEEA. Trimming left V 1 base short and J 4 bases short, with 8 bases between. The CDR3 has 14 residues.